These 14 T cell receptor beta chains came from one sample sequenced in a study of T cell responses to AZD1222 COVID-19 vaccine. The method was immunoSEQ multiplex PCR; TCRdb's version includes in-frame clones alone and lacks a portion of them. The table shows about 82,000 clones, with roughly 90% occurring only once. This material consisted of peripheral blood, taken on day 0 of AZD1222 vaccination. These receptors were taken from an adult in good health.

This clone was counted only a few times. The gene calls are TRBV7-3 and TRBJ1-1; possible D gene TRBD1, 6 bases. Trimming took off 1 base at V and 10 bases at J, with 13 bases between the two ends. Germline-derived CDR1 and CDR2 are SGHTA and FQGTGA. CDR3 size: 13 residues. CDR3 residues: CASSLNRGASAFF. The CDR3 DNA reads as TGTGCCAGCAGCTTAAATCGGGGGGCGTCAGCTTTCTTT.

V and J are TRBV5-4 and TRBJ1-5, with D maybe TRBD1 (6 bases). The CDR3 covers 15 residues. V lost 0 bases and J 4 bases, leaving 11 bases between the germline ends. Germline V CDR1 and CDR2: SGHNT, YYREEE (reference sequence). The CDR3 sequence is CASSLGQGRNQPQHF. CDR3 in DNA: TGTGCCAGCAGCTTGGGGCAGGGGAGGAATCAGCCCCAGCATTTT.

This chain links TRBV3-1 (or the pseudogene TRBV3-2) with TRBJ2-1; 8 positions agree with TRBD2. Losses at the gene ends were 2 bases for V and 10 bases for J; bases not matched to a gene: 4. The CDR3 covers 13 residues. Germline CDR1 is LGHDT and CDR2 is YNNKEL (reference sequence). The CDR3 DNA sequence: TGTGCCAGCAGCCAAAAGGAGCGGGGGGAGCAGTTCTTC. This gives the protein CASSQKERGEQFF.

The chain joins TRBV5-5 to TRBJ1-2; D is unresolved. V gave up 0 bases and J gave up 4 bases, with 13 bases separating them. Looked up from germline, CDR1 is SGHKS and CDR2 is YYEKEE (reference sequence). The CDR3 has 15 amino acids. The CDR3 coding sequence is TGTGCCAGCAGCTTGGACTGGGCAGTAATCTATGGCTACACCTTC. It encodes CASSLDWAVIYGYTF. Full variable domain (rest looked up from reference TRBV5-5 and TRBJ1-2): DAGVTQSPTHLIKTRGQQVTLRCSPISGHKSVSWYQQVLGQGPQFIFQYYEKEERGRGNFPDRFSARQFPNYSSELNVNALLLGDSALYLCASSLDWAVIYGYTFGSGTRLTVV.

The V gene is TRBV14, the J gene TRBJ1-6; possibly TRBD1 for D (5 bases). Trimming took off 0 bases at V and 0 bases at J, with 12 bases between the two ends. Per germline, CDR1 SGHDN and CDR2 FVKESK. This CDR3 has 18 amino acids. CDR3 sequence: CASSQDDWGISYNSPLHF. CDR3 coding DNA: TGTGCCAGCAGCCAAGATGATTGGGGGATCTCCTATAATTCACCCCTCCACTTT.

The chain employs TRBV7-2 and TRBJ1-1; tentative D call: TRBD1 (5 bases). The ends were cut back, 5 bases at V and 0 bases at J, with 10 bases in the middle. This CDR3 is 14 amino acids long. Looked up from germline, CDR1 is SGHTA and CDR2 is FQGNSA. The DNA for the CDR3 is TGTGCCAGCAGCCCCAGGGCTATGAACACTGAAGCTTTCTTT. Its protein is CASSPRAMNTEAFF.

The V gene is TRBV7-8, the J gene TRBJ1-1; a weak D match, TRBD1 (5 bases). The germline gives CDR1 SGHVS, CDR2 FQNEAQ. V lost 6 bases and J lost 3, with 11 bases in between. The CDR3 spans 13 residues. The CDR3 region has the DNA TGTGCCAGCAGTTGGGGCAGGGACACTGAAGCTTTCTTT. Protein product: CASSWGRDTEAFF.

The rearrangement links TRBV4-2 to TRBJ2-2, with TRBD2 matching over 10 bases. The length of the CDR3 is 18 residues. V dropped 1 base and J dropped 5; count of bases not matched to a gene: 10. Germline V gene sequence: CDR1 LGHNA, CDR2 YNFKEQ. CDR3 region: CASSQGASGGANTGELFF. CDR3 coding DNA: TGTGCCAGCAGCCAAGGCGCGAGCGGGGGGGCCAATACCGGGGAGCTGTTTTTT.

The V call is TRBV7-2, the J call TRBJ1-1; TRBD1 is a possible D gene (6 bases). V lost 2 bases and J 7 bases, leaving 11 bases between the germline ends. CDR1 and CDR2 from the germline V gene are SGHTA and FQGNSA. This CDR3 is built from 13 residues. The CDR3 reads CASSLRDTLEAFF. Here the CDR3 DNA reads TGTGCCAGCAGCTTACGGGACACCCTTGAAGCTTTCTTT.

The chain carries TRBV9 and TRBJ2-5, with 10 bases identical to TRBD2. The CDR3 totals 15 residues. The trim removed 4 bases at V and 1 base at J, leaving 4 bases unmatched. The germline V gene has CDR1 SGDLS and CDR2 YYNGEE. The CDR3 sequence is CASSTGLASQETQYF. CDR3 nucleotide sequence: TGTGCCAGCAGCACGGGACTAGCGAGCCAAGAGACCCAGTACTTC.

This rearrangement joins TRBV29-1 to TRBJ1-1; D not resolved. CDR1 and CDR2 (germline): SQVTM, ANQGSEA. The germline V and J ends were trimmed by 5 bases and 4 bases, with 11 bases remaining between them. This CDR3 contains 12 residues. The CDR3 loop reads CSVRTGFTEAFF. The CDR3 DNA follows: TGCAGCGTTCGAACCGGGTTCACTGAAGCTTTCTTT. Complete variable domain (other parts from reference TRBV29-1 and TRBJ1-1): SAVISQKPSRDICQRGTSLTIQCQVDSQVTMMFWYRQQPGQSLTLIATANQGSEATYESGFVIDKFPISRPNLTFSTLTVSNMSPEDSSIYLCSVRTGFTEAFFGQGTRLTVV.

The chain has TRBV9 and TRBJ2-6; maybe TRBD1 (5 bases). The CDR3 has 15 residues. The V and J ends lost 3 bases and 4 bases respectively, with 11 bases between them. Germline lookup yields CDR1 SGDLS and CDR2 YYNGEE. CDR3 loop: CASSAQGTGANVLTF. The CDR3 nucleotides read TGTGCCAGCAGCGCGCAGGGTACCGGGGCCAACGTCCTGACTTTC.

The chain links TRBV5-4 to TRBJ1-5; 7 nucleotides align to TRBD1. After removal of 3 bases from V and 3 bases from J, the junction contained 6 bases not matched to a gene. CDR3 length: 15 residues. Germline V lookup: CDR1 SGHNT, CDR2 YYREEE (reference sequence). As DNA, the CDR3 is TGTGCCAGCAGCTCAGGGGGGAGGGACAATCAGCCCCAGCATTTT. This codes for CASSSGGRDNQPQHF.

The V call is TRBV6-1, the J call TRBJ1-2; no clear D. The germline V gene encodes CDR1 MNHNS and CDR2 SASEGT. The CDR3 extends over 14 amino acids. The V end was cut by 0 bases, the J end by 4 bases, with 9 bases between. The CDR3 region is CASSEAGWSYGYTF. CDR3 bases: TGTGCCAGCAGTGAAGCGGGGTGGAGCTATGGCTACACCTTC.